The 5 T cell receptor beta chains listed next were all sequenced from one sample in a study of blood T cell repertoires in COVID-19. TCRdb keeps only in-frame clones here, not all; method: immunoSEQ multiplex PCR. Among about 230,000 clones, more than 65% were seen once, and the ten largest hold 2% to 2.5%. Sequencing used peripheral blood. The receptors shown here come from a man aged 35 to 55 who had recovered from COVID-19.

V is TRBV3-1 (or the pseudogene TRBV3-2) and J is TRBJ2-1; TRBD1 agrees at 12 bases. CDR1 is LGHDT and CDR2 is YNNKEL in the germline V gene (reference sequence). The CDR3 totals 15 residues. Losses at the gene ends were 9 bases for V and 9 bases for J; bases not matched to a gene: 12. Here the CDR3 DNA reads TGTGCCAGTGAGCCGGGACAGGGGGCAGCGAGTGAGCAGTTCTTC. This gives the protein CASEPGQGAASEQFF.

This chain connects TRBV11-3 to TRBJ2-5; TRBD2 agrees at 11 bases. V lost 5 bases to trimming and J lost 2 bases; unmatched junction nucleotides: 16. CDR1 SGHNT and CDR2 YENEEA come from the germline V gene. The CDR3 length is 19 residues. This CDR3 is CASSPEGTRLAGNQETQYF. The CDR3 DNA is TGTGCCAGCAGCCCGGAGGGGACCCGACTAGCGGGGAATCAAGAGACCCAGTACTTC. The full variable domain, in which reference TRBV11-3 and TRBJ2-5 provide the parts outside the CDR3, is EAGVVQSPRYKIIEKKQPVAFWCNPISGHNTLYWYLQNLGQGPELLIRYENEEAVDDSQLPKDRFSAERLKGVDSTLKIQPAELGDSAVYLCASSPEGTRLAGNQETQYFGPGTRLLVL.

V and J are TRBV7-9 and TRBJ2-7, with 10 bases fitting TRBD2. CDR3 size: 14 residues. The V and J ends lost 5 bases and 2 bases, in that order; junction bases with no gene match: 3. Germline V gene data show CDR1 as SEHNR and CDR2 as FQNEAQ (reference sequence). The CDR3 protein is CASSTGTSAYEQYF. The CDR3, as DNA: TGTGCCAGCAGCACCGGGACTAGCGCCTACGAGCAGTACTTC.

J is TRBJ2-1 and V is TRBV7-2; perhaps TRBD1 as D (7 bases). The CDR3 has 14 amino acids. V lost 8 bases, J lost 5 bases, and 16 bases lay in between. The V gene's germline CDR1 is SGHTA and CDR2 FQGNSA. The CDR3 is CASGRTGLNNEQFF. CDR3 DNA sequence: TGTGCCAGCGGACGGACAGGACTAAACAATGAGCAGTTCTTC.

The genes are TRBV19 and TRBJ1-3, with 11 bases matching TRBD1. Germline CDR1 LNHDA, CDR2 SQIVND (reference sequence). J lost 3 bases, V lost 6 bases, and 7 bases had no gene match. The CDR3 loop spans 16 amino acids. CDR3 nucleotide sequence: TGTGCCAGTAGGGACAGGGGGCCGTCGTATGGAAACACCATATATTTT. As protein: CASRDRGPSYGNTIYF. Complete variable domain (other parts from reference TRBV19 and TRBJ1-3): DGGITQSPKYLFRKEGQNVTLSCEQNLNHDAMYWYRQDPGQGLRLIYYSQIVNDFQKGDIAEGYSVSREKKESFPLTVTSAQKNPTAFYLCASRDRGPSYGNTIYFGEGSWLTVV.